The 29 T cell receptor beta chains below come from one sample, sequenced in a study of blood T cells in healthy people across ages. Primers used in a second PCR of roughly 6 to 11 cycles were a sample-barcoded 5' primer and a J-beta primer mix. TCRdb used MiXCR to reprocess the 5' RACE reads, holding one entry per CDR3 protein. The sample has over 950,000 distinct CDR3 sequences; roughly two fifths are singletons. The sample was blood. The source is a man younger than 35 in good health.

This chain connects TRBV6-2 or TRBV6-3 to TRBJ2-1; D not certain. CDR1 is MNHEY, CDR2 SVGEGT, per germline. Trimming cost V 4 bases and J 5 bases, with 24 bases left between them. The CDR3 loop spans 18 amino acids. CDR3 sequence reads: CASSLRPPAPRPHNEQFF. CDR3 nucleotides: TGTGCCAGCAGTTTACGACCCCCGGCCCCTCGACCCCACAATGAGCAGTTCTTC.

V is TRBV7-9 and J is TRBJ1-1, with D perhaps matching TRBD1 (6 bases). CDR1 is SEHNR and CDR2 is FQNEAQ in the germline V gene (reference sequence). V was trimmed by 3 bases and J by 4 bases, leaving 18 bases between them. The CDR3 totals 16 residues. CDR3 nucleotide sequence: TGTGCCAGCAGCTTTCCAGGGGAGGTACGGGGCACTGAAGCTTTCTTT. This codes for CASSFPGEVRGTEAFF.

This clonotype has a count of ten or more. The V call is TRBV4-3, the J call TRBJ1-4, with a tentative D call TRBD1 (5 bases). CDR3 length: 15 residues. CDR1 and CDR2 (germline): LGHNA, YSLEER. With 0 bases removed from V and 3 bases from J, the gap between germline ends came to 8 bases. CDR3 nucleotides: TGCGCCAGCAGCCAAGACCCAGGGCCTAATGAAAAACTGTTTTTT. This sequence encodes CASSQDPGPNEKLFF.

There are a few counts of this clonotype. V is TRBV20-1 and J is TRBJ2-1; 8 bases fit TRBD2. The CDR3 is 14 residues long. Per germline, CDR1 DFQATT and CDR2 SNEGSKA (reference sequence). Losses at the gene ends were 6 bases for V and 3 bases for J; bases not matched to a gene: 7. As DNA, the CDR3 is TGCAGTGCCGACGGGGGGGCGGGCTACAATGAGCAGTTCTTC. It specifies CSADGGAGYNEQFF.

The V call is TRBV7-9, the J call TRBJ1-2, with 7 nucleotides matching TRBD1. Germline CDR1 and CDR2: SEHNR and FQNEAQ (reference sequence). There are 15 residues in the CDR3. The V segment lost 4 bases and the J segment 8 bases; nucleotides outside the gene matches: 13. DNA for the CDR3: TGTGCCAGCAGCTCAGCAGGAAAGGGGGCGCACGGCTACACCTTC. This encodes CASSSAGKGAHGYTF.

This clonotype was seen more than once but under ten times. The chain is built from TRBV7-2 and TRBJ1-5, with D perhaps matching TRBD1 (6 bases). The V end lost 2 bases, the J end lost 6 bases, and 14 bases lay between the germline ends. The CDR3 length is 15 residues. Germline lookup yields CDR1 SGHTA and CDR2 FQGNSA. CDR3: CASSLLAGVSQPQHF. CDR3 bases: TGTGCCAGCAGCTTATTGGCAGGGGTGAGTCAGCCCCAGCATTTT. Combining the CDR3 with reference TRBV7-2 and TRBJ1-5 gives the whole variable domain GAGVSQSPSNKVTEKGKDVELRCDPISGHTALYWYRQSLGQGLEFLIYFQGNSAPDKSGLPSDRFSAERTGGSVSTLTIQRTQQEDSAVYLCASSLLAGVSQPQHFGDGTRLSIL.

This clonotype was observed many times. The chain uses TRBV6-2 or TRBV6-3 and TRBJ2-1, with TRBD2 as a possible D gene (5 bases). The CDR3 length is 15 residues. V was pared by 5 bases and J by 0 bases, with 11 bases between. Germline CDR1 is MNHEY and CDR2 is SVGEGT. The CDR3 sequence: CASSPAALSYNEQFF. CDR3 nucleotide sequence: TGTGCCAGCAGTCCAGCGGCCCTCTCCTACAATGAGCAGTTCTTC.

This chain uses TRBV29-1 with TRBJ2-1; D possibly uses TRBD1 or TRBD2 (7 bases each). CDR1 and CDR2 (germline): SQVTM, ANQGSEA. V was trimmed by 5 bases and J by 15 bases, leaving 17 bases between them. The length of the CDR3 is 11 residues. The CDR3 loop is CSVYRGGALFF. CDR3 nucleotide sequence: TGCAGCGTTTACAGGGGAGGGGCTCTGTTCTTC.

This clonotype appeared a few times. This chain links TRBV7-2 with TRBJ1-5; no reliable D call. The CDR3 sequence is 15 residues long. CDR1 SGHTA and CDR2 FQGNSA come from the germline V gene. Between the trimmed V and J ends, which lost 2 bases and 1 base, there was a span of 9 bases. This CDR3 is CASSLSPVSNQPQHF. CDR3 nucleotide sequence: TGTGCCAGCAGCTTATCCCCAGTGAGCAATCAGCCCCAGCATTTT.

This chain uses TRBV11-2 with TRBJ2-2; D unresolved. Germline V CDR1 and CDR2: SGHAT, FQNNGV. The CDR3 has 13 amino acids. V dropped 8 bases and J dropped 6 bases, with 13 bases sitting between them. The CDR3, as DNA: TGTGCCAGCTTGACCGGGTCTGCCGGGGAGCTGTTTTTT. It translates to CASLTGSAGELFF.

In this sample, this clonotype turned up a few times. This CDR3 reads CASSLEENQPQHF. CDR3 DNA sequence: TGTGCCAGCAGTTTGGAAGAAAATCAGCCCCAGCATTTT. The chain uses TRBV27 and TRBJ1-5; no firm D call. Per germline, CDR1 MNHEY and CDR2 SMNVEV (reference sequence). The CDR3 contains 13 residues. Between the trimmed V and J ends, which lost 3 bases and 4 bases, there was a span of 7 bases.

Only a few counts were recorded for this clonotype. The chain employs TRBV15 and TRBJ1-2; a possible D gene is TRBD1 (5 bases). V was trimmed by 3 bases and J by 4 bases, leaving 15 bases between them. CDR1 is LNHNV and CDR2 is YYDKDF in the germline V gene (reference sequence). This CDR3 has 15 amino acids. The CDR3 bases are TGTGCCACCAGCAGGCCTCAGGGCAACCGCTATGGCTACACCTTC. Its translation: CATSRPQGNRYGYTF.

There are a few counts of this clonotype. The chain is built from TRBV20-1 and TRBJ1-5; 7 nucleotides match TRBD1. The CDR3 length is 16 residues. The germline gives CDR1 DFQATT, CDR2 SNEGSKA (reference sequence). The V gene end was trimmed by 4 bases and the J gene end by 0 bases; junction bases not matched to a gene: 9. This CDR3 is CSAKGDSIHSNQPQHF. The CDR3 DNA is TGCAGTGCTAAAGGGGACAGTATCCATAGCAATCAGCCCCAGCATTTT.

The chain carries TRBV20-1 and TRBJ1-4; 9 nucleotides agree with TRBD1. This CDR3 spans 12 amino acids. V lost 6 bases, J lost 8 bases, and 4 bases stayed unmatched. The germline V gene has CDR1 DFQATT and CDR2 SNEGSKA (reference sequence). In DNA, the CDR3 is TGCAGTGCAGCACAGGGGGCGGAAAAACTGTTTTTT. The encoded protein is CSAAQGAEKLFF.

This clonotype was seen more than once but under ten times. V and J are TRBV6-6 and TRBJ2-1; weak D call: TRBD2 (5 bases). Gene TRBJ2-7 matches the end of the DNA better, so the J call may be wrong. This CDR3 comprises 16 residues. Germline CDR1 and CDR2: MNHNY and SVGAGI (reference sequence). CDR3 region: CASSPTGGRAYNEQYF. The CDR3 DNA follows: TGTGCCAGCAGCCCGACCGGAGGCCGGGCCTACAATGAGCAGTACTTC.

The chain combines TRBV7-2 with TRBJ1-1, with unresolved D. Germline V gene data show CDR1 as SGHTA and CDR2 as FQGNSA. V lost 8 bases and J lost 1, with 8 bases in between. CDR3 size: 12 residues. The CDR3 DNA reads as TGTGCCAGCGGTCTCCGGAACACTGAAGCTTTCTTT. This encodes CASGLRNTEAFF.

The chain uses TRBV28 and TRBJ2-5; tentatively, D is TRBD1 (5 bases). Per the germline V gene, CDR1 is MDHEN and CDR2 is SYDVKM. CDR3 length: 14 amino acids. V was pared by 5 bases and J by 4 bases, with 14 bases between. The CDR3 bases are TGTGCCAGCAGTCCACAGGTTTGGGGAGAGACCCAGTACTTC. Encoded protein: CASSPQVWGETQYF.

The CDR3 coding sequence is TGCGCCAGCAGCTTGGCCGGGCGGCTTGGGGATGAGCAGTTCTTC. It translates to CASSLAGRLGDEQFF. The chain joins TRBV5-1 to TRBJ2-1; D is uncertain. CDR3 length: 15 residues. The V end lost 0 bases, the J end lost 8 bases, and 15 bases lay between the germline ends. Germline-derived CDR1 and CDR2 are SGHRS and YFSETQ.

The V call is TRBV30, the J call TRBJ2-7; D unclear. V was shortened by 4 bases and J by 4 bases, with 17 bases between the two germline ends. CDR3 length equals 14 residues. Germline CDR1 is GTSNPN and CDR2 is SVGIG (reference sequence). CDR3 coding DNA: TGTGCCTGGAATCCACGAAAAGGCCTTTACGAGCAGTACTTC. Translating gives CAWNPRKGLYEQYF.

This clonotype was detected only a few times. The V and J genes are TRBV29-1 and TRBJ1-2, with a weak D call TRBD1 (5 bases). The V gene's germline CDR1 is SQVTM and CDR2 ANQGSEA. The CDR3 runs to 13 residues. The CDR3 loop reads CISRGPEDYGYTF. The CDR3 DNA follows: TGCATCTCGAGGGGCCCGGAGGACTATGGCTACACCTTC.

The rearrangement joins TRBV12-3 or TRBV12-4 to TRBJ2-4; maybe TRBD1 (5 bases). Judging by the DNA end, TRBJ2-7 fits better; the J call may be wrong. CDR3 length: 12 amino acids. The CDR3 sequence: CASSIQGYEQYF. The CDR3 DNA sequence: TGTGCCAGCAGTATCCAGGGCTACGAGCAGTACTTC.

The chain carries TRBV20-1 and TRBJ2-4; D not certain. Germline-derived CDR1 and CDR2 are DFQATT and SNEGSKA (reference sequence). This CDR3 has 15 amino acids. CDR3 region: CTATRRLRAKNIQYF. CDR3 coding DNA: TGCACCGCAACCAGGCGTTTAAGAGCCAAAAACATTCAGTACTTC.

V is TRBV6-5 and J is TRBJ2-7, with TRBD2 matching over 10 bases. J gave up 10 bases and V 0 bases, and 12 bases lay outside the gene matches. CDR3 length: 16 amino acids. CDR1 and CDR2 (germline): MNHEY, SVGAGI. CDR3 region: CASSYSRLAGAEAQYF. The CDR3, as DNA: TGTGCCAGCAGTTACTCTCGTCTAGCGGGGGCTGAGGCCCAGTACTTC.

The chain combines TRBV5-6 with TRBJ1-2; D uncertain. CDR1 and CDR2 (germline): SGHDT, YYEEEE. The CDR3 extends over 14 amino acids. V lost 1 base and J 2 bases, leaving 9 bases between the germline ends. The CDR3 DNA follows: TGTGCCAGCAGCTTGCGGCAGAGAAACTATGGCTACACCTTC. Amino acids: CASSLRQRNYGYTF.

There are a few counts of this clonotype. This chain connects TRBV20-1 to TRBJ1-4, with D possibly being TRBD1 (5 bases). Deletions cut 0 bases from V and 3 bases from J, with 11 bases between. The CDR3 loop spans 15 amino acids. Germline assignment: CDR1 DFQATT and CDR2 SNEGSKA (reference sequence). CDR3 sequence (DNA): TGCAGTGCTAGAGACTACCGGGGCCCTAATGAAAAACTGTTTTTT. It specifies CSARDYRGPNEKLFF.

This clonotype was found a few times. V gene TRBV3-1 combines with J gene TRBJ1-5; no firm D call. Germline CDR1 and CDR2: LGHDT and YNNKEL (reference sequence). The CDR3 is 14 amino acids. Trimming cost V 3 bases and J 7 bases, with 13 bases left between them. CDR3 sequence (DNA): TGTGCCAGCAGCCACGGCAGGCTTGGACAGCCCCAGCATTTT. This sequence encodes CASSHGRLGQPQHF.

A few counts support this clonotype. V gene TRBV19 combines with J gene TRBJ2-4, with D perhaps TRBD2 (5 bases). The CDR3 runs 12 residues. V was trimmed by 10 bases and J by 3 bases, leaving 10 bases between them. Germline CDR1 is LNHDA and CDR2 is SQIVND (reference sequence). The CDR3 bases are TGTGCCACAGGCGCGGGCAAAAACATTCAGTACTTC. It translates to CATGAGKNIQYF.

The chain joins TRBV5-4 to TRBJ1-4, with a possible D match to TRBD1 (6 bases). The CDR3 contains 15 residues. V was trimmed by 0 bases and J by 6 bases, leaving 12 bases between them. Germline V CDR1 and CDR2: SGHNT, YYREEE (reference sequence). The CDR3 bases are TGTGCCAGCAGCTTGGGCAGGGGCTTGGATGAAAAACTGTTTTTT. Amino acids: CASSLGRGLDEKLFF. Drawing the rest from reference TRBV5-4 and TRBJ1-4, the complete variable domain is ETGVTQSPTHLIKTRGQQVTLRCSSQSGHNTVSWYQQALGQGPQFIFQYYREEENGRGNFPPRFSGLQFPNYSSELNVNALELDDSALYLCASSLGRGLDEKLFFGSGTQLSVL.

Turning to this clonotype: Relative to the germline gene, one junction end is altered; a read error may explain this. The chain links TRBV12-3 or TRBV12-4 to TRBJ2-3; D unresolved. This CDR3 has 12 residues. The CDR3 bases are TGTGCCGGCAGTTTTAGCACAGATACGCAGTATTTT. Translating it yields CAGSFSTDTQYF.